The 21 T cell receptor beta chains below were found in one sample sequenced in a study of vaccination effects on CD4 cells after COVID-19 (dated by TCRdb to 2022 to 2024). Library preparation employed the immunoSEQ multiplex PCR assay. Sourced from immuneACCESS, this table was stored by TCRdb with only in-frame sequences that have V and J called. A share of the clones is absent; for the studies checked, an unresolved V gene accounts for under half, and the remainder has no known explanation. Present in this sample are around 28,000 clones, under 85% of which were seen just once. In total, the top ten clones hold about 32% of the sample. The ViraFEST assay stimulated PBMC with viral peptide pools and then used TCR sequencing to identify antigen-specific CD4+ T cell clonotypes by expansion. After more than 9 days of culture, CD4+ T cells were isolated with the EasySep CD4+ T cell isolation kit. The absence of prior SARS-CoV-2 infection in healthy vaccine recipients was confirmed by negative nucleocapsid antibodies before and after vaccination.

These receptors' targets are unknown. The specimen comprised CD4+ T cells from PBMCs cultured with SARS-CoV-2 spike peptides, sampled before COVID-19 vaccination. Per the publication, the cell subset or site label means: SARS-CoV-2 spike overlapping peptide pool stimulation. These receptors came from a human donor who received a COVID-19 vaccine.

V gene TRBV6-2 or TRBV6-3 combines with J gene TRBJ2-1; 7 bases map to TRBD1. CDR3 length equals 15 residues. In germline, CDR1 is MNHEY, CDR2 SVGEGT. V was clipped by 2 bases and J by 8 bases; unmatched bases: 9. CDR3 residues: CASSYPRQGHDEQFF. The CDR3, as DNA: TGTGCCAGCAGTTACCCGAGACAGGGCCACGATGAGCAGTTCTTC.

The gene calls are TRBV18 and TRBJ2-7; 9 bases line up with TRBD1. The germline V gene encodes CDR1 KGHSH and CDR2 LQKENI. The CDR3 sequence is 15 residues long. After removal of 3 bases from V and 0 bases from J, the junction contained 3 bases not matched to a gene. The CDR3 nucleotides are TGTGCCAGCTCACCCGGACAGGGGTCCTCCTACGAGCAGTACTTC. Translating gives CASSPGQGSSYEQYF.

This chain links TRBV6-5 with TRBJ1-2; 8 bases match TRBD1. Trimming cost V 4 bases and J 6 bases; bases outside gene matches: 4. From germline, CDR1 is MNHEY and CDR2 SVGAGI. This CDR3 region has 13 residues. The CDR3 loop reads CASSSGTGHGYTF. The CDR3 DNA reads TGTGCCAGCAGTTCCGGGACAGGACATGGCTACACCTTC.

This sequence joins TRBV10-3 and TRBJ1-1; TRBD1 might be the D (5 bases). CDR3 length equals 14 residues. Germline CDR1 and CDR2: ENHRY and SYGVKD. V dropped 0 bases and J dropped 4 bases, with 9 bases sitting between them. The CDR3 DNA reads TGTGCCATCAGTGAGTCAGTCAGGGTCACTGAAGCTTTCTTT. It yields the protein CAISESVRVTEAFF.

This chain uses TRBV30 with TRBJ1-6; D not resolved. Germline V gene data show CDR1 as GTSNPN and CDR2 as SVGIG (reference sequence). V was cut by 3 bases and J by 10 bases, with 13 bases left in between. The CDR3 has 13 residues. CDR3 residues: CAWSHALASPLHF. The CDR3 bases are TGTGCCTGGAGCCACGCCTTGGCCTCACCCCTCCACTTT.

The chain carries TRBV25-1 and TRBJ2-7; D not certain. The length of the CDR3 is 14 residues. V was trimmed by 3 bases and J by 6 bases, leaving 15 bases between them. Germline CDR1 is MGHDK and CDR2 is SYGVNS. CDR3 residues: CASSEGGSVGEQYF. DNA of the CDR3: TGTGCCAGCAGTGAGGGTGGGTCGGTCGGCGAGCAGTACTTC.

The chain uses TRBV10-3 and TRBJ1-1; D not resolved. The ends were cut back, 0 bases at V and 4 bases at J, with 9 bases in the middle. This CDR3 spans 14 amino acids. Germline CDR1 ENHRY, CDR2 SYGVKD. The CDR3 reads CAISESAWSTEAFF. DNA of the CDR3: TGTGCCATCAGTGAGTCGGCATGGAGCACTGAAGCTTTCTTT.

The V and J genes are TRBV3-1 (or the pseudogene TRBV3-2) and TRBJ1-6; TRBD1 matches 11 bases. The ends lost 3 bases at V and 4 bases at J; junction bases unmatched: 11. The CDR3 length is 19 residues. Germline CDR1 is LGHDT and CDR2 is YNNKEL (reference sequence). CDR3 sequence reads: CASSHDSRTGGAYNSPLHF. The CDR3, as DNA: TGTGCCAGCAGCCACGATTCCAGGACAGGGGGCGCTTATAATTCACCCCTCCACTTT.

J is TRBJ2-5 and V is TRBV12-3 or TRBV12-4, with a tentative D call TRBD2 (6 bases). Trimming left V 5 bases short and J 3 bases short, with 7 bases between. The CDR3 spans 12 residues. CDR3 sequence reads: CASSTGEETQYF. Here the CDR3 DNA reads TGTGCCAGCAGTACGGGAGAAGAGACCCAGTACTTC.

The chain couples TRBV10-3 to TRBJ1-3; no definite D call. Looked up from germline, CDR1 is ENHRY and CDR2 is SYGVKD. The CDR3 runs 16 residues. Trimming pared 0 bases from V and 0 bases from J, leaving 9 bases between. The CDR3 sequence is CAISESSPISGNTIYF. The CDR3 DNA reads as TGTGCCATCAGTGAGTCCTCCCCGATCTCTGGAAACACCATATATTTT.

The V gene is TRBV30, the J gene TRBJ1-5, with 11 bases that match TRBD1. CDR3 length equals 18 residues. CDR1 and CDR2 from the germline V gene are GTSNPN and SVGIG (reference sequence). J was trimmed by 4 bases and V by 1 base; bases with no gene match: 12. The CDR3 DNA sequence: TGTGCCTGGAGTGCCCTCACCCCCGGGACAGGGGGAAATCAGCCCCAGCATTTT. It encodes CAWSALTPGTGGNQPQHF.

The J gene is TRBJ2-2, the V gene TRBV5-4, with D maybe TRBD2 (7 bases). The germline V and J ends were trimmed by 5 bases and 1 base, with 15 bases remaining between them. Per the germline V gene, CDR1 is SGHNT and CDR2 is YYREEE (reference sequence). The CDR3 runs to 16 residues. The CDR3 protein is CASRDWGGRNTGELFF. As DNA, the CDR3 is TGTGCCAGCAGGGATTGGGGGGGCCGGAACACCGGGGAGCTGTTTTTT. Full variable domain (missing parts from reference TRBV5-4 and TRBJ2-2): ETGVTQSPTHLIKTRGQQVTLRCSSQSGHNTVSWYQQALGQGPQFIFQYYREEENGRGNFPPRFSGLQFPNYSSELNVNALELDDSALYLCASRDWGGRNTGELFFGEGSRLTVL.

The chain couples TRBV6-1 to TRBJ2-7; a possible D gene is TRBD1 (5 bases). This CDR3 region has 13 residues. V lost 1 base, J lost 3 bases, and 7 bases lay in between. Germline V CDR1 and CDR2: MNHNS, SASEGT. The CDR3 DNA sequence: TGTGCCAGCAGTGAAGAACAGGTCTACGAGCAGTACTTC. Protein product: CASSEEQVYEQYF.

This rearrangement joins TRBV2 to TRBJ2-7; TRBD1 aligns across 10 bases. Unmatched junction bases numbered 10, after V lost 5 bases and J lost 6 bases. The length of the CDR3 is 15 residues. Germline V gene sequence: CDR1 SNHLY, CDR2 FYNNEI. The DNA of the CDR3 is TGTGCCAGCAGTCCCGGACAGGGGGTTATGGGCGAGCAGTACTTC. Protein: CASSPGQGVMGEQYF. Combining the CDR3 with reference TRBV2 and TRBJ2-7 gives the whole variable domain EPEVTQTPSHQVTQMGQEVILRCVPISNHLYFYWYRQILGQKVEFLVSFYNNEISEKSEIFDDQFSVERPDGSNFTLKIRSTKLEDSAMYFCASSPGQGVMGEQYFGPGTRLTVT.

The sample holds one count of this clone. V is TRBV5-1 and J is TRBJ2-1, with TRBD1 matching over 10 bases. Trimming at V came to 2 bases and at J to 8 bases, leaving 7 bases not matched to a gene. This CDR3 contains 15 residues. The germline CDR1 and CDR2 sequences are SGHRS and YFSETQ. The CDR3 loop reads CASSFGQGGVDEQFF. The CDR3 DNA reads TGCGCCAGCAGCTTCGGACAGGGGGGAGTGGATGAGCAGTTCTTC.

This chain uses TRBV2 with TRBJ2-1; TRBD2 is a possible D gene (5 bases). This CDR3 is built from 14 residues. Germline V lookup: CDR1 SNHLY, CDR2 FYNNEI. The V and J ends lost 5 bases and 3 bases respectively, with 11 bases between them. CDR3 loop: CASSRTSGYNEQFF. The CDR3 DNA follows: TGTGCCAGCAGTAGAACCAGCGGCTACAATGAGCAGTTCTTC.

V gene TRBV5-6 combines with J gene TRBJ1-5, with 9 positions matching TRBD1. The germline CDR1 and CDR2 sequences are SGHDT and YYEEEE. V lost 3 bases, J lost 1 base, and 5 bases stayed unmatched. The CDR3 sequence is 16 residues long. The CDR3, as DNA: TGTGCCAGCAGCTGGGGCGGGACAGGGAGCAATCAGCCCCAGCATTTT. Its protein is CASSWGGTGSNQPQHF.

The V and J genes are TRBV6-6 and TRBJ1-4; a weak D match, TRBD1 (6 bases). The CDR3 sequence is 16 residues long. The V end was cut by 9 bases, the J end by 3 bases, with 20 bases between. Germline assignment: CDR1 MNHNY and CDR2 SVGAGI (reference sequence). CDR3 nucleotides: TGTGCCAGTCGCCTGAGGGGGTCGGCGTCTAATGAAAAACTGTTTTTT. It yields the protein CASRLRGSASNEKLFF.

This rearrangement joins TRBV7-9 to TRBJ2-5, with 8 bases aligning to TRBD2. From germline, CDR1 is SEHNR and CDR2 FQNEAQ (reference sequence). This CDR3 is built from 13 residues. The CDR3 bases are TGTGCGGGGGTAGCGGGAAGTAGGGAGACCCAGTACTTC. Its protein product is CAGVAGSRETQYF.

The chain combines TRBV20-1 with TRBJ2-5, with no clear D. Germline assignment: CDR1 DFQATT and CDR2 SNEGSKA (reference sequence). The CDR3 covers 10 residues. V was pared by 3 bases and J by 3 bases, with 2 bases between. CDR3 amino acids: CSARKETQYF. DNA of the CDR3: TGCAGTGCTAGGAAAGAGACCCAGTACTTC.

The V gene is TRBV7-8, the J gene TRBJ2-5, with D possibly matching TRBD1 (5 bases). V was shortened by 5 bases and J by 4 bases, with 11 bases between the two germline ends. This CDR3 has 13 amino acids. CDR1 and CDR2 (germline): SGHVS, FQNEAQ. The CDR3 DNA sequence: TGTGCCAGCAGCCTCCGACAGTTAGAGACCCAGTACTTC. Its protein product is CASSLRQLETQYF.